This TCR beta chain appears in the sequencing data of a study of cytotoxic CD8 clonotypes in ibrutinib-treated CLL. Study results and limitations: Measured clonality at baseline was greater than in age-matched healthy donors and tracked with circulating CD8+ T-cell counts.

The CDR3 extends over 15 amino acids. CDR1 is LNHDA, CDR2 SQIVND, per germline (reference sequence). Trimming took 3 bases from V and 4 from J; bases not matched to a gene: 4. Details on this clone: Its antigen is not known.

Generated by immunoSEQ multiplex PCR, the TCRdb table keeps only in-frame clones and is missing some. The sample has around 42,000 clones; about 65% are singletons. The sequencing here drew on PBMCs, taken after 24 months of ibrutinib treatment. This TCR derives from a human donor with chronic lymphocytic leukemia. This chain uses TRBV19 with TRBJ2-5; 11 bases are shared with TRBD1. In DNA form, the CDR3 reads TGTGCCAGTAGTATTGGGACAGGGGGAGGAGAGACCCAGTACTTC. Encoded protein: CASSIGTGGGETQYF.